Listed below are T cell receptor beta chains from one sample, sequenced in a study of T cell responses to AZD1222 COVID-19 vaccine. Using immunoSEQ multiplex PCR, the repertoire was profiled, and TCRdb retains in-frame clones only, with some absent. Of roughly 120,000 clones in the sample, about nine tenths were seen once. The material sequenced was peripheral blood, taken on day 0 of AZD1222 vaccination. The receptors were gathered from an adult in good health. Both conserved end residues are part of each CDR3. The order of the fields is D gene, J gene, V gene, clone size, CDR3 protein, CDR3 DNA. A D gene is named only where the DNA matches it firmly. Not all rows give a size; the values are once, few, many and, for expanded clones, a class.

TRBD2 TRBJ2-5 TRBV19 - CASSTFLAGVETQYF TGTGCCAGTAGTACCTTTCTAGCGGGGGTAGAGACCCAGTACTTC
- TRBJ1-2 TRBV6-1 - CASSEAVTVYGYTF TGTGCCAGCAGTGAAGCGGTGACAGTCTATGGCTACACCTTC
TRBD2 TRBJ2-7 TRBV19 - CASSPATGLADYEQYF TGTGCCAGTAGTCCTGCGACGGGACTAGCTGACTACGAGCAGTACTTC
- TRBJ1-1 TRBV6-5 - CASSPGTTEAFF TGTGCCAGCAGCCCCGGCACAACTGAAGCTTTCTTT
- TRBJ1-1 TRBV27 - CASSYSDATEAFF TGTGCCAGCAGTTATTCAGATGCCACTGAAGCTTTCTTT
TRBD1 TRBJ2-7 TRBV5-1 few CASSYEGGQGRDEQYF TGCGCCAGCAGCTATGAAGGGGGACAGGGTAGGGACGAGCAGTACTTC
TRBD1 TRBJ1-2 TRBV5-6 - CASSWGQGEDYGYTF TGTGCCAGCAGCTGGGGACAGGGAGAGGACTATGGCTACACCTTC
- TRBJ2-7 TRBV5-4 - CASSLRGGGEQYF TGTGCCAGCAGCCTCAGGGGTGGGGGCGAGCAGTACTTC
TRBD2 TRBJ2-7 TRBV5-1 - CASSLGGSTSGVDEQYF TGCGCCAGCAGCTTGGGGGGATCGACTAGCGGGGTTGACGAGCAGTACTTC
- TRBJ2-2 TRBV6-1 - CASSERTAPNTGELFF TGTGCCAGCAGTGAAAGAACGGCACCGAACACCGGGGAGCTGTTTTTT
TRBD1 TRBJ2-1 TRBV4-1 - CASSQTDRVYYNEQFF TGCGCCAGCAGCCAAACCGACAGGGTTTACTACAATGAGCAGTTCTTC
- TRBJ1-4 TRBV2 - CASERPGGNNEKLFF TGTGCCAGCGAGCGCCCTGGGGGCAATAATGAAAAACTGTTTTTT
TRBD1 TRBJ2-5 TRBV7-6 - CASSSTAPQGQETQYF TGTGCCAGCAGCTCTACTGCCCCACAGGGGCAGGAGACCCAGTACTTC
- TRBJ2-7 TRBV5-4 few CASRGDRGVAYEQYF TGTGCCAGCAGAGGGGATAGGGGGGTGGCCTACGAGCAGTACTTC
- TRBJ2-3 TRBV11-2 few CASSLGASVRFADTQYF TGTGCCAGCAGCTTAGGGGCTAGCGTAAGGTTCGCAGATACGCAGTATTTT
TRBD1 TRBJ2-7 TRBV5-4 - CASSTTGTGNGEQYF TGTGCCAGCAGCACTACCGGGACAGGGAACGGGGAGCAGTACTTC
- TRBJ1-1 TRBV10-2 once CASQPDRNTEAFF TGCGCCAGCCAGCCGGACAGGAACACTGAAGCTTTCTTT
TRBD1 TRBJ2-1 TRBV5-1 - CASSSLTGSNEQFF TGCGCCAGCAGCAGCCTGACAGGGTCCAATGAGCAGTTCTTC
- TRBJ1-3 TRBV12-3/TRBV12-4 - CASSRGVPDTIYF TGTGCCAGCAGTCGAGGGGTTCCGGACACCATATATTTT
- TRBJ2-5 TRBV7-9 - CASSFLGKETQYF TGTGCCAGCAGCTTTCTGGGAAAAGAGACCCAGTACTTC
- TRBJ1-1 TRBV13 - CASTDSPNTEAFF TGTGCCAGCACTGACAGTCCGAACACTGAAGCTTTCTTT
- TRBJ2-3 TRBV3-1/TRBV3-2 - CASSPRTFGIPSTDTQYF TGTGCCAGCAGCCCCCGCACCTTTGGGATTCCTAGCACAGATACGCAGTATTTT
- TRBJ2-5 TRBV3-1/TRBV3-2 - CASSQEGRESETQYF TGTGCCAGCAGCCAAGAGGGCAGGGAGTCAGAGACCCAGTACTTC
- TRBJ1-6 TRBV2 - CASSVNRHSPLHF TGTGCCAGCAGTGTCAACAGGCACTCACCCCTCCACTTT
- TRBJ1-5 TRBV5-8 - CASSHKTWTASNQPQHF TGTGCCAGCAGCCATAAGACCTGGACAGCTAGCAATCAGCCCCAGCATTTT
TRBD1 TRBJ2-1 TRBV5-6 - CASSQGQGAPNEQFF TGTGCCAGCAGCCAGGGACAGGGGGCCCCCAATGAGCAGTTCTTC
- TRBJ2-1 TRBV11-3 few CASSRRLGGAGEQFF TGTGCCAGCAGCCGGAGGCTGGGGGGGGCCGGTGAGCAGTTCTTC
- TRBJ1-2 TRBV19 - CASSMPAGPNYGYTF TGTGCCAGTAGTATGCCGGCGGGGCCCAACTATGGCTACACCTTC
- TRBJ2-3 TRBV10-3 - CAIRVDSRGDTQYF TGTGCCATCAGGGTGGACTCGAGAGGAGATACGCAGTATTTT
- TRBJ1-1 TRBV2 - CASSEASGNEAFF TGTGCCAGCAGTGAAGCATCGGGAAATGAAGCTTTCTTT
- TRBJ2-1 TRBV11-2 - CASSFGDRDEIYNEQFF TGTGCCAGCAGCTTTGGGGATCGGGACGAGATTTACAATGAGCAGTTCTTC
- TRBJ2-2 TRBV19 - CASRFRDGKLFF TGTGCCAGTAGATTCAGAGACGGGAAGCTGTTTTTT
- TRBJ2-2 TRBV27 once CASSLIGNTGELFF TGTGCCAGCAGTTTAATAGGGAACACCGGGGAGCTGTTTTTT
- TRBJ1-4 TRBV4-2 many CASSPRWGYYEKLFF TGTGCCAGCAGCCCAAGGTGGGGGTACTATGAAAAACTGTTTTTT
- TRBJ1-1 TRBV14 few CASSQGGRNTEAFF TGTGCCAGCAGCCAAGGAGGCAGAAACACTGAAGCTTTCTTT
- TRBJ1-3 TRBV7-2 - CASRKGGTDTIYF TGTGCCAGCAGGAAGGGCGGTACGGACACCATATATTTT
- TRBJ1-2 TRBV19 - CASSIGADEYLYYGYTF TGTGCCAGTAGTATCGGGGCAGACGAATATCTCTATTATGGCTACACCTTC
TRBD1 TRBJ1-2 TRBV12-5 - CASGMDRGYYYGYTF TGTGCTAGTGGTATGGACAGGGGGTATTACTATGGCTACACCTTC
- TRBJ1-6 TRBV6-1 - CASSEVGSSPLHF TGTGCCAGCAGTGAAGTCGGCTCGTCCCCCCTCCACTTT
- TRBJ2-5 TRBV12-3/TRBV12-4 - CASSLSYQETQYF TGTGCCAGCAGTTTAAGCTACCAAGAGACCCAGTACTTC
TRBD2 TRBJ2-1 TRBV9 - CASSRTSGRSYNEQFF TGTGCCAGCAGCCGAACTAGCGGCCGCTCCTACAATGAGCAGTTCTTC
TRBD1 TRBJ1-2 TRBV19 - CASTGQGVSYGYTF TGTGCCAGTACCGGACAGGGGGTGAGCTATGGCTACACCTTC
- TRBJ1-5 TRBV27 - CASRLGGNQPQHF TGTGCCAGCAGATTGGGGGGGAATCAGCCCCAGCATTTT
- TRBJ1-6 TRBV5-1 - CASSSEGGVSPLHF TGCGCCAGCAGCTCCGAAGGGGGGGTTTCACCCCTCCACTTT
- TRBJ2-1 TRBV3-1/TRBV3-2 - CASSQEPVGEQFF TGTGCCAGCAGCCAAGAACCCGTTGGGGAGCAGTTCTTC
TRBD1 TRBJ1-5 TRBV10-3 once CAISTGADSNQPQHF TGTGCCATCAGTACAGGGGCGGACAGCAATCAGCCCCAGCATTTT